Given below is one T cell receptor beta chain in context. This clone was found once. Its cognate antigen has yet to be identified. One base away there is no much larger clone; base qualities are not given. The immunoSEQ Assay, a bias-controlled multiplex PCR, was used to amplify TCRbeta CDR3 regions from genomic DNA. The authors' analysis ran thus. Within the assay, amplification of reference gene primers was used to estimate how many nucleated cells each sample contained. Sequence reads were collapsed and filtered to measure the absolute abundance of every unique TCRbeta CDR3 rearrangement. For each sample, productive Simpson clonality was calculated as the square root of Simpson's diversity index across productive rearrangements. This immuneACCESS table, as held by TCRdb, lists in-frame sequences with V and J called but not all clones. Of the missing ones, under half trace to an unresolved V gene in checked studies; the others have no known cause. V and J calls and clone size come straight from that table; D and trimming were deduced from the DNA. This sample gives over 200,000 clones in total; more than 65% of them show up just once. The ten largest account for under 2.5% of the sample.

The germline ends are 16 bases apart after V is trimmed by 4 bases and J by 4 bases. The CDR3, from cysteine to phenylalanine, totals 15 residues. The entry retains the CDR3 DNA only, 45 bases that are in frame from base 1. CDR1 MGHRA and CDR2 YSYEKL are derived from the germline V gene. This specimen comes from a study of blood T cell repertoires in COVID-19 (dated by TCRdb to 2019 to 2021). About the study as a whole: The collaborator samples originated in the United States, Italy and Spain and spanned the acute and convalescent phases of COVID-19. The material from the prospective study consisted of cDNA or gDNA derived from T cells, B-cell-depleted T cells, or PBMCs. The dataset comprised deeply sampled blood TCRbeta repertoires from subjects exposed to, actively infected with, or recovered from COVID-19. The samples were drawn from two sources: the first 160 participants of the ongoing ImmuneRACE study, and 950 to 1,500 subjects contributed by 6 global collaborators. HLA class I and class II types, where available, came from metadata supplied by the sample provider rather than from assay-based typing. Sample metadata almost always included a de-identified subject ID, COVID-19 status, age in years and sex. The repertoires were released in a freely available public database meant as a resource for research on the immune response to SARS-CoV-2.

Another Seattle source contributed samples from volunteer blood donors who had recovered from COVID-19. The collaborating institutions used their own protocols to collect whole blood in K2EDTA tubes. For TCRbeta analysis, collaborators shipped samples as frozen whole blood, isolated PBMCs, or DNA extracted from either of those sample types. On the study overall, not on this receptor specifically: The amount of clinical and demographic metadata varied by source and participant and was provided uncurated.

This TCR derives from a man aged 40-49 years who had recovered from COVID-19. The sequencing sample was made of peripheral blood. This receptor chain uses TRBV4-1 and TRBJ2-5; 6 matching bases give a weak D call of TRBD1. The CDR3 is CASSRIQGLGETQYF. The bases read TGCGCCAGCAGCCGAATACAGGGTCTAGGAGAGACCCAGTACTTC.